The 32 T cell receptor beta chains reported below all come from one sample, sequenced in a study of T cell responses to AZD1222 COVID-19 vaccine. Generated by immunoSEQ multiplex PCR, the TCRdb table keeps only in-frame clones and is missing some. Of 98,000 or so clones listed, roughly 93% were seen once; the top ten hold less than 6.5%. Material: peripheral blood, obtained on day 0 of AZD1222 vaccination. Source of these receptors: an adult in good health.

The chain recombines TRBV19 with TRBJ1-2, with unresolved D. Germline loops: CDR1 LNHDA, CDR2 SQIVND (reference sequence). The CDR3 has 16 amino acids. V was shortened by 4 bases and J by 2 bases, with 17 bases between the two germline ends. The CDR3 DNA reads TGTGCCAGTAGTAGATCCCCCGCCGGGATGAACTATGGCTACACCTTC. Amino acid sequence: CASSRSPAGMNYGYTF. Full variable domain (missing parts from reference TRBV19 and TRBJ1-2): DGGITQSPKYLFRKEGQNVTLSCEQNLNHDAMYWYRQDPGQGLRLIYYSQIVNDFQKGDIAEGYSVSREKKESFPLTVTSAQKNPTAFYLCASSRSPAGMNYGYTFGSGTRLTVV.

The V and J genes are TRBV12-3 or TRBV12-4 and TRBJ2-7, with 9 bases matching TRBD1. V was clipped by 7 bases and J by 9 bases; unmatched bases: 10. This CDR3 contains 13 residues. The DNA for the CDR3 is TGTGCCAGCACCCACCAGGACAGGGGTGTGCAGTACTTC. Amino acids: CASTHQDRGVQYF.

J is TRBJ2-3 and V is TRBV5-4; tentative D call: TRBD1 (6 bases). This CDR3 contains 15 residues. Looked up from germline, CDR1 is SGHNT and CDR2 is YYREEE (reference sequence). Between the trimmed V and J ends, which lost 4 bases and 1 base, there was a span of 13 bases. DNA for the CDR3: TGTGCCAGCAGCCAAGACAGGTCTGGCACAGATACGCAGTATTTT. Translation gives CASSQDRSGTDTQYF.

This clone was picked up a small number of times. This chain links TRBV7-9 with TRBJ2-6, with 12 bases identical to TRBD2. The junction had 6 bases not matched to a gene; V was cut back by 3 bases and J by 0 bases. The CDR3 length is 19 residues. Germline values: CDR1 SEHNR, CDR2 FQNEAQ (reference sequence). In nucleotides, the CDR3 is TGTGCCAGCAGCTTTAATCCTAGCGGGAGGGCCTCTGGGGCCAACGTCCTGACTTTC. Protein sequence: CASSFNPSGRASGANVLTF.

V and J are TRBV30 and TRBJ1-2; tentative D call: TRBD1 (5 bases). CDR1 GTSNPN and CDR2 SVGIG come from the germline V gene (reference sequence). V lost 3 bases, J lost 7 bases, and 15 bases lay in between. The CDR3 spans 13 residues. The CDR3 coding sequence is TGTGCCTGGAGCATCAGGGTCCCAACTGGCTACACCTTC. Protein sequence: CAWSIRVPTGYTF.

For the CDR3, the DNA is TGTGCCAGCAGTATTAACTCCTACGAGCAGTACTTC. This sequence encodes CASSINSYEQYF. The chain couples TRBV5-6 to TRBJ2-7; D is unclear. CDR1 and CDR2 from the germline V gene are SGHDT and YYEEEE. The V and J ends lost 5 bases and 0 bases respectively, with 6 bases between them. The CDR3 extends over 12 amino acids.

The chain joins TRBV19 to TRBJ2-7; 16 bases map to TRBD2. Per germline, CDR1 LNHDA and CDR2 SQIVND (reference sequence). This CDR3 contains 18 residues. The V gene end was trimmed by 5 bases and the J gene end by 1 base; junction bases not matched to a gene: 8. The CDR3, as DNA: TGTGCCAGTAGTCCGGGACTAGCGGGAGGGCCGATTTCCTACGAGCAGTACTTC. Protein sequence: CASSPGLAGGPISYEQYF.

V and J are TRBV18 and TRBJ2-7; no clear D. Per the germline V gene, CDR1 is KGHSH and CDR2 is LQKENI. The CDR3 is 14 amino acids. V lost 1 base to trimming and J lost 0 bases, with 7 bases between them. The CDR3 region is CASSPRPNSYEQYF. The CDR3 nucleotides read TGTGCCAGCTCACCACGCCCTAACTCCTACGAGCAGTACTTC.

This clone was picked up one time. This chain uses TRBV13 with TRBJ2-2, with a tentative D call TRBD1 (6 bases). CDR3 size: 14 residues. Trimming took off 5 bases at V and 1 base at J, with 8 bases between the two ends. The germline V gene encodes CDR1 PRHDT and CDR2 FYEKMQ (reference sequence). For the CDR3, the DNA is TGTGCCAGCAGCCCACAGGGGAACACCGGGGAGCTGTTTTTT. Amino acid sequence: CASSPQGNTGELFF.

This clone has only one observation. The CDR3 loop is CASSVGLTQETQYF. Here the CDR3 DNA reads TGTGCCAGCAGCGTAGGACTAACCCAAGAGACCCAGTACTTC. The chain uses TRBV9 and TRBJ2-5; weak D call: TRBD2 (5 bases). The CDR3 extends over 14 amino acids. V was cut by 0 bases and J by 1 base, with 7 bases left in between. Germline assignment: CDR1 SGDLS and CDR2 YYNGEE.

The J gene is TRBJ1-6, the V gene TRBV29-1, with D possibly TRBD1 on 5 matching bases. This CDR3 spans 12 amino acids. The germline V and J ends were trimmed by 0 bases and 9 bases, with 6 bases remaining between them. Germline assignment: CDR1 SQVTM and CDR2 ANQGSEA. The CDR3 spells CSVEDRGSPLHF. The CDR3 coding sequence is TGCAGCGTTGAAGATAGGGGTTCACCCCTCCACTTT. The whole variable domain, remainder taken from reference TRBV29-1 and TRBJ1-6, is SAVISQKPSRDICQRGTSLTIQCQVDSQVTMMFWYRQQPGQSLTLIATANQGSEATYESGFVIDKFPISRPNLTFSTLTVSNMSPEDSSIYLCSVEDRGSPLHFGNGTRLTVT.

Written as DNA, the CDR3 is TGTGCCAGCAGTTACTCGACTAGCACAGATACGCAGTATTTT. Residues: CASSYSTSTDTQYF. This chain uses TRBV6-2 or TRBV6-3 with TRBJ2-3, with no clear D. The V gene lost 0 bases and the J gene lost 0 bases, with 4 bases spanning the gap. The CDR3 totals 14 residues. Per the germline V gene, CDR1 is MNHEY and CDR2 is SVGEGT.

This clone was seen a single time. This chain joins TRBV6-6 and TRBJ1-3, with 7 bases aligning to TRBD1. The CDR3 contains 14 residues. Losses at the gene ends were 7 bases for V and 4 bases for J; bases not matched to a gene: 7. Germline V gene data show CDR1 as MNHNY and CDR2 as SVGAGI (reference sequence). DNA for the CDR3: TGTGCCAGCACCGAGACAGGGTGGGGAAACACCATATATTTT. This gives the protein CASTETGWGNTIYF.

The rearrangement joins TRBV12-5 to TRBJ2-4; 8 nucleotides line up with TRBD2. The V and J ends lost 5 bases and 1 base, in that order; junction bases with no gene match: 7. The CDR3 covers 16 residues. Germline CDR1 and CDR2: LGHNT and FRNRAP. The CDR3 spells CASGPRTGGAKNIQYF. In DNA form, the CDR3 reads TGTGCTAGTGGTCCAAGGACGGGGGGGGCCAAAAACATTCAGTACTTC. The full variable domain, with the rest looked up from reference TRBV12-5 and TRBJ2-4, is DARVTQTPRHKVTEMGQEVTMRCQPILGHNTVFWYRQTMMQGLELLAYFRNRAPLDDSGMPKDRFSAEMPDATLATLKIQPSEPRDSAVYFCASGPRTGGAKNIQYFGAGTRLSVL.

The CDR3 sequence is CASIPTGDTNTGELFF. The CDR3 DNA follows: TGTGCCAGTATCCCAACGGGAGACACGAACACCGGGGAGCTGTTTTTT. The rearrangement joins TRBV19 to TRBJ2-2, with D maybe TRBD2 (6 bases). The V gene's germline CDR1 is LNHDA and CDR2 SQIVND (reference sequence). The CDR3 has 16 amino acids. V was clipped by 7 bases and J by 0 bases, with 15 bases between them.

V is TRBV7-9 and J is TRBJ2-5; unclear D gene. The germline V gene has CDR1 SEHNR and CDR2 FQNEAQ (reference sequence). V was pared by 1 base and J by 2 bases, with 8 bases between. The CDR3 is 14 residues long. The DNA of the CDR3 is TGTGCCAGCAGCTTAGATTGGGGACAAGAGACCCAGTACTTC. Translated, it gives CASSLDWGQETQYF.

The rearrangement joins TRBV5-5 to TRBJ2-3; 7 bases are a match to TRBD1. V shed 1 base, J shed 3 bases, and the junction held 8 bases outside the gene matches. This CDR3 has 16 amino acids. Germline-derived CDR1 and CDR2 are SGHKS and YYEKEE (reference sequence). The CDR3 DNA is TGTGCCAGCAGCTTGATGACAGGGAAAGTGACAGATACGCAGTATTTT. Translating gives CASSLMTGKVTDTQYF. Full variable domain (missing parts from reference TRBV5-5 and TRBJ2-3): DAGVTQSPTHLIKTRGQQVTLRCSPISGHKSVSWYQQVLGQGPQFIFQYYEKEERGRGNFPDRFSARQFPNYSSELNVNALLLGDSALYLCASSLMTGKVTDTQYFGPGTRLTVL.

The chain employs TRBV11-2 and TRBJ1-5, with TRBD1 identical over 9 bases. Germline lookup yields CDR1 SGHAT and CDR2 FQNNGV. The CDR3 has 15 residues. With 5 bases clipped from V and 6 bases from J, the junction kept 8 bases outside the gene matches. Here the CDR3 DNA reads TGTGCCAGCAGCACCCGGACAGGGGTGGTTCAGCCCCAGCATTTT. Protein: CASSTRTGVVQPQHF. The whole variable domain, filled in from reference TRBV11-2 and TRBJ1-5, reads EAGVAQSPRYKIIEKRQSVAFWCNPISGHATLYWYQQILGQGPKLLIQFQNNGVVDDSQLPKDRFSAERLKGVDSTLKIQPAKLEDSAVYLCASSTRTGVVQPQHFGDGTRLSIL.

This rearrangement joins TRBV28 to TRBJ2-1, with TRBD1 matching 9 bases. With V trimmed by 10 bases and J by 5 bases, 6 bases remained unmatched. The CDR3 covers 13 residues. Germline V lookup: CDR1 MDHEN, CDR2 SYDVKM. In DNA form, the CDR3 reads TGTGCCACCCGGGGACAGGGTGACAATGAGCAGTTCTTC. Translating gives CATRGQGDNEQFF.

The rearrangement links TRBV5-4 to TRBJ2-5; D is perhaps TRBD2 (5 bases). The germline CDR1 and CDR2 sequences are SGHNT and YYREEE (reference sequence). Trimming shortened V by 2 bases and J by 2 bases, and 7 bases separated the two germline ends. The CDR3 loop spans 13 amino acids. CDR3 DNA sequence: TGTGCCAGCAGCTTTAGCGTTCAAGAGACCCAGTACTTC. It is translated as CASSFSVQETQYF.

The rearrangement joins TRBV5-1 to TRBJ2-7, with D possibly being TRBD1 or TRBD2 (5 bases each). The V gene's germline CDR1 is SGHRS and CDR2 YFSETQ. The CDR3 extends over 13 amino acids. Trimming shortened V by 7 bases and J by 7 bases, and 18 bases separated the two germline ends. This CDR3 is CASRLGPTIEQYF. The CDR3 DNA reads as TGCGCCAGCCGCCTGGGACCGACTATAGAGCAGTACTTC.

This CDR3 reads CASSLLEGVSEQFF. CDR3 bases: TGTGCCAGCAGCTTACTTGAAGGGGTTAGTGAGCAGTTCTTC. This rearrangement joins TRBV7-8 to TRBJ2-1, with D possibly matching TRBD1 (5 bases). CDR3 size: 14 residues. Germline V gene lookup returns CDR1 SGHVS and CDR2 FQNEAQ. Trimming removed 2 bases from V and 9 bases from J, with 14 bases in between.

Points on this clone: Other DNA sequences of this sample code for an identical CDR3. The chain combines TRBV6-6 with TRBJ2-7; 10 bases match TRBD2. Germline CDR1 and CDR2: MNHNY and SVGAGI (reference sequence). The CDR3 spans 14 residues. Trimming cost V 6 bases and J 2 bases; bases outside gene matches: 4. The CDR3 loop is CASSTSGTAYEQYF. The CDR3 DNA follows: TGTGCCAGCAGCACTAGCGGGACCGCCTACGAGCAGTACTTC.

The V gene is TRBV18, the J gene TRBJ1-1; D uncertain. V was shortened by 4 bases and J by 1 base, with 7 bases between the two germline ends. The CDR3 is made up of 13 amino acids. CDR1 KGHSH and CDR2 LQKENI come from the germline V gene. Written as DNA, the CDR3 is TGTGCCAGCTCACGGGCGGAGAACACTGAAGCTTTCTTT. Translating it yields CASSRAENTEAFF.

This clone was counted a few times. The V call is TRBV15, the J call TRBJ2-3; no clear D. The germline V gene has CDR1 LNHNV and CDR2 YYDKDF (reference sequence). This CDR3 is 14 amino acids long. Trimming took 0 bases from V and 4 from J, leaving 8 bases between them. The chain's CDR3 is CATSRDVESDTQYF. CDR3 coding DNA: TGTGCCACCAGCAGAGACGTGGAGTCAGATACGCAGTATTTT.

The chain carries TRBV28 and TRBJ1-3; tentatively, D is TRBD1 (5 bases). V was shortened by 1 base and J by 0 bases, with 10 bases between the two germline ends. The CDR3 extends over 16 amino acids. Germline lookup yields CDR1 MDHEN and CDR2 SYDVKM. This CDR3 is CASSLLGGRSGNTIYF. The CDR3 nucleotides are TGTGCCAGCAGTTTATTGGGGGGACGCTCTGGAAACACCATATATTTT.

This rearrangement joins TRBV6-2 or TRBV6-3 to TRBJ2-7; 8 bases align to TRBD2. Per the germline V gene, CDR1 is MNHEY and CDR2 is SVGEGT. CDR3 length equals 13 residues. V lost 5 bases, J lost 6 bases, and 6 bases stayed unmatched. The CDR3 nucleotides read TGTGCCAGCAGTGACCGACTAGCGTCCGAGCAGTACTTC. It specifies CASSDRLASEQYF.

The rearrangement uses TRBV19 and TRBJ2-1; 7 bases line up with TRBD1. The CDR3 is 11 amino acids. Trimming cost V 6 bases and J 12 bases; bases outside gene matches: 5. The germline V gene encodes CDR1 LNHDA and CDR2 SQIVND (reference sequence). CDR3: CASRTGFGQFF. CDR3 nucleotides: TGTGCCAGTAGGACAGGGTTTGGGCAGTTCTTC.

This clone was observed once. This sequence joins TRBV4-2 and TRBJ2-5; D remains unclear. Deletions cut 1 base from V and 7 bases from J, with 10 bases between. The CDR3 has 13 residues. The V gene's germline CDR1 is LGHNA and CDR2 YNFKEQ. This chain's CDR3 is CASSQGPDGTQYF. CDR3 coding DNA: TGTGCCAGCAGCCAAGGGCCGGACGGGACCCAGTACTTC.

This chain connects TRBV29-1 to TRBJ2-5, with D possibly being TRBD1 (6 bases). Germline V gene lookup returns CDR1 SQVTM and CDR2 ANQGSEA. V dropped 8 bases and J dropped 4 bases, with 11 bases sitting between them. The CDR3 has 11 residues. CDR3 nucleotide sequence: TGCAGCTTGGGGGCCGGAGAGACCCAGTACTTC. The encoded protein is CSLGAGETQYF.

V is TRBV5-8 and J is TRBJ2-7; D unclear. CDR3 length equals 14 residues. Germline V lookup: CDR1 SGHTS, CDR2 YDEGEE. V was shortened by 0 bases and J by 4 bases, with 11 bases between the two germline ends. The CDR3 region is CASSLAPSGYEQYF. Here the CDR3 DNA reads TGTGCCAGCAGCTTGGCCCCCTCGGGTTACGAGCAGTACTTC.

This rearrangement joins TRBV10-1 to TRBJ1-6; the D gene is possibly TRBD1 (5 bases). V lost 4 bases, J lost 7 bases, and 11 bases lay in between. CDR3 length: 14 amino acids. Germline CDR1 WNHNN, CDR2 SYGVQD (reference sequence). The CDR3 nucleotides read TGCGCCAGCAGTGTGGACATGGCGAATTCACCCCTCCACTTT. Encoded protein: CASSVDMANSPLHF.